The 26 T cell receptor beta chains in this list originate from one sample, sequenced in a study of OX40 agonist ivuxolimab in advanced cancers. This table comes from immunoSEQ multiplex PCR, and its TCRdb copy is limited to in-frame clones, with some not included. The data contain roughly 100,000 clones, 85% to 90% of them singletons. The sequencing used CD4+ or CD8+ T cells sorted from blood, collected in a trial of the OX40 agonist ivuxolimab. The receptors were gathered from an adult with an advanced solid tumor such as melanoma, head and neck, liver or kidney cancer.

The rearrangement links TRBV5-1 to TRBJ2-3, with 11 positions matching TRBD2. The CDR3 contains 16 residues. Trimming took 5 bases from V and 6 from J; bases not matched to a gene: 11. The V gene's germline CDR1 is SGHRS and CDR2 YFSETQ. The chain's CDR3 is CASRLAGAPARDTQYF. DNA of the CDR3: TGCGCCAGCAGACTAGCGGGGGCCCCCGCGAGGGATACGCAGTATTTT.

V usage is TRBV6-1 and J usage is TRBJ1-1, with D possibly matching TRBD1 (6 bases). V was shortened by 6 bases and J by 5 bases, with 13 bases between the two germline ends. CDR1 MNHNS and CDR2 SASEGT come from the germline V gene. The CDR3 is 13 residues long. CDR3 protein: CASRRQGNTEAFF. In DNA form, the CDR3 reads TGTGCCAGCAGGCGGCAGGGGAATACTGAAGCTTTCTTT.

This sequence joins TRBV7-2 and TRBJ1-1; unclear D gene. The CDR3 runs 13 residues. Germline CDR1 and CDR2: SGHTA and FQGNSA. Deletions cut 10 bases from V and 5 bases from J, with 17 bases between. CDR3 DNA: TGTGCCACCCACCGGACGGCAGCAACTGAAGCTTTCTTT. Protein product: CATHRTAATEAFF.

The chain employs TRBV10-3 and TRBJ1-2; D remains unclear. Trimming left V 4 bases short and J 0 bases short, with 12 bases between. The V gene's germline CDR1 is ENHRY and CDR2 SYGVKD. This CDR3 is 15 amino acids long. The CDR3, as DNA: TGTGCCATCAGTGCGGAGGCTTTAGCTAACTATGGCTACACCTTC. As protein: CAISAEALANYGYTF.

The CDR3 sequence is CAVKEKDRGSSANYGYTF. DNA of the CDR3: TGTGCCGTAAAGGAGAAGGACAGGGGAAGTTCAGCTAACTATGGCTACACCTTC. The V gene is TRBV15, the J gene TRBJ1-2; 9 bases are a match to TRBD1. CDR3 length equals 18 residues. Germline CDR1 and CDR2: LNHNV and YYDKDF (reference sequence). Unmatched junction bases numbered 19, after V lost 11 bases and J lost 0 bases.

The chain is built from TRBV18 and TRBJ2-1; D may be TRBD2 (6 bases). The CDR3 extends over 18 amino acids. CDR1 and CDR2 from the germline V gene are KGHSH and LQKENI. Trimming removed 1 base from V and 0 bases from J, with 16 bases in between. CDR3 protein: CASSPRVFSGGSYNEQFF. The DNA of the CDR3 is TGTGCCAGCTCACCACGAGTCTTTAGCGGCGGCTCCTACAATGAGCAGTTCTTC.

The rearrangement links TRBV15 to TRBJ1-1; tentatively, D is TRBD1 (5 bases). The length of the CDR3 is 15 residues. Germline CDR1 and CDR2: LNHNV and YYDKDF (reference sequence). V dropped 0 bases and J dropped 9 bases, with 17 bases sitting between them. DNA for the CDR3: TGTGCCACCAGCAGAGATGGGACCATTGGGGGGAAAGCTTTCTTT. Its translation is CATSRDGTIGGKAFF.

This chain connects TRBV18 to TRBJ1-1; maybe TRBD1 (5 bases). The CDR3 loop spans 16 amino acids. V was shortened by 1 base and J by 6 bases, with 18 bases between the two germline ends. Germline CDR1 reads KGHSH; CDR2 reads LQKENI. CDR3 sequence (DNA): TGTGCCAGCTCACCACAGGACATCCGAGCCCGGGCTGAAGCTTTCTTT. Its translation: CASSPQDIRARAEAFF.

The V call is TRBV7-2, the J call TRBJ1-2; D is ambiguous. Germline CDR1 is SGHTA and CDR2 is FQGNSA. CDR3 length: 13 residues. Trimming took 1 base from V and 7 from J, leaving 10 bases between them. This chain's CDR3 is CASSLVSGGGYTF. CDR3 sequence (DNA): TGTGCCAGCAGCTTAGTTTCGGGAGGTGGCTACACCTTC.

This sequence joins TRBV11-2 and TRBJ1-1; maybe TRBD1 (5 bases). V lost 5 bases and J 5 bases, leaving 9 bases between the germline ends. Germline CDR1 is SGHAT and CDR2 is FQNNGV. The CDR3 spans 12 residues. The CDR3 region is CASSRGGTEAFF. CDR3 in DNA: TGTGCCAGCAGCCGCGGGGGAACTGAAGCTTTCTTT.

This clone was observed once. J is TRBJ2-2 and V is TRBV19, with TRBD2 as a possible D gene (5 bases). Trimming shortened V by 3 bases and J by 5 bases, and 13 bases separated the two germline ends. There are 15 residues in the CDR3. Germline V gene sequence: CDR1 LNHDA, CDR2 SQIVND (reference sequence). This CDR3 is CASSIGGGVTGELFF. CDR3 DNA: TGTGCCAGTAGTATCGGAGGTGGGGTAACCGGGGAGCTGTTTTTT.

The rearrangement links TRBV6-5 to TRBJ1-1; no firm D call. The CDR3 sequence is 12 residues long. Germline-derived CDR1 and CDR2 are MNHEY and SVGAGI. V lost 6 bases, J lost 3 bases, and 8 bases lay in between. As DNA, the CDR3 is TGTGCCAGCAGGACAAGGGACACTGAAGCTTTCTTT. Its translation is CASRTRDTEAFF.

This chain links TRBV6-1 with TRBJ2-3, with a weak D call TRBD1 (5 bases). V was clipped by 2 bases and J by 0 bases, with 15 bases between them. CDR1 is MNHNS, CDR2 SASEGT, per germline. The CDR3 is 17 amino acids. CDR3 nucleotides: TGTGCCAGCAGTGAACAGGGCACCCCTTCTAGCACAGATACGCAGTATTTT. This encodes CASSEQGTPSSTDTQYF.

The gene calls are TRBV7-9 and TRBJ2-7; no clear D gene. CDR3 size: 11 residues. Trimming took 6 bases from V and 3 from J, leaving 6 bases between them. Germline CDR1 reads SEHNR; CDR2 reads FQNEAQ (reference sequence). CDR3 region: CASSHLYEQYF. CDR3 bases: TGTGCCAGCAGTCATCTCTACGAGCAGTACTTC.

The CDR3 reads CASSVEAASTYGYTF. The CDR3 coding sequence is TGTGCCAGCAGCGTAGAGGCCGCTAGTACCTATGGCTACACCTTC. The rearrangement joins TRBV9 to TRBJ1-2; D is undetermined. V gave up 0 bases and J gave up 4 bases, with 13 bases separating them. Germline V gene data show CDR1 as SGDLS and CDR2 as YYNGEE. The CDR3 consists of 15 residues.

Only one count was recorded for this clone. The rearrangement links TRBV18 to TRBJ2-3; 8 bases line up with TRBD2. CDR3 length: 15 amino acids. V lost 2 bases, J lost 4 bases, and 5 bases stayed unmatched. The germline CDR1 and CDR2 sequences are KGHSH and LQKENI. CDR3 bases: TGTGCCAGCTCACCAAGGGGACTAGTTTCAGATACGCAGTATTTT. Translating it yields CASSPRGLVSDTQYF.

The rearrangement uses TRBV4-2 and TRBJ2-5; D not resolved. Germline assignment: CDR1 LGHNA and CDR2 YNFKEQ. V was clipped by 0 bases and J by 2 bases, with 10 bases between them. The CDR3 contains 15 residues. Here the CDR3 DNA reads TGTGCCAGCAGCCAAGACAGACGGCTGCAAGAGACCCAGTACTTC. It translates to CASSQDRRLQETQYF.

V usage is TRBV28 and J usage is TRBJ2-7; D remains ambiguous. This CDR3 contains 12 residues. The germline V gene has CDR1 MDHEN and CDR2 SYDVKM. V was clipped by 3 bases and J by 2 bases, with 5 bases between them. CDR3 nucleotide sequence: TGTGCCAGCAGTTTGAGTCCCTACGAGCAGTACTTC. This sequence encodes CASSLSPYEQYF.

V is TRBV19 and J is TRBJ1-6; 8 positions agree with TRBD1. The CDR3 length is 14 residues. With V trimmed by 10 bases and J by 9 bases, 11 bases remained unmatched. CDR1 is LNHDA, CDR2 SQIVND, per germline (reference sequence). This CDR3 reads CATGQGGFISPLHF. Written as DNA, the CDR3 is TGTGCCACCGGACAGGGAGGTTTTATTTCACCCCTCCACTTT.

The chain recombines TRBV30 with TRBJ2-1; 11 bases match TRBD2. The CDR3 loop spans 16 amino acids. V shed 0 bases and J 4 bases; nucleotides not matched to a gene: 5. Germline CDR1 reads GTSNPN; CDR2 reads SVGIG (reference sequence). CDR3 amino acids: CAWSVSLAGGYNEQFF. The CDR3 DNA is TGTGCCTGGAGTGTATCCCTAGCGGGGGGTTACAATGAGCAGTTCTTC.

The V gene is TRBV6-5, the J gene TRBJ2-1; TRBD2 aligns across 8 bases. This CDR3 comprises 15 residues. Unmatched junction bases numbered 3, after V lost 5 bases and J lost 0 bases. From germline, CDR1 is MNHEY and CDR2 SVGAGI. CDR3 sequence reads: CASSRSGTSYNEQFF. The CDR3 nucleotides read TGTGCCAGCAGTCGTAGCGGGACCTCCTACAATGAGCAGTTCTTC.

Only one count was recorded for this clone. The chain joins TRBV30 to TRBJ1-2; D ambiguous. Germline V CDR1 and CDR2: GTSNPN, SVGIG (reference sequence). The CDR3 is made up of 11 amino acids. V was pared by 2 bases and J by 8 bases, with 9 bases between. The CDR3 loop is CAWSRQGGYTF. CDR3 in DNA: TGTGCCTGGAGTAGGCAAGGAGGCTACACCTTC. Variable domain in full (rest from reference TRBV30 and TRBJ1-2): SQTIHQWPATLVQPVGSPLSLECTVEGTSNPNLYWYRQAAGRGLQLLFYSVGIGQISSEVPQNLSASRPQDRQFILSSKKLLLSDSGFYLCAWSRQGGYTFGSGTRLTVV.

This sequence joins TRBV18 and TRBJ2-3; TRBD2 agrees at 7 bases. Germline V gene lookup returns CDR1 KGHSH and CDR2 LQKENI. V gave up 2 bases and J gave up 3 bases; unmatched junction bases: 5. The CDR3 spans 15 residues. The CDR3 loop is CASSPWGGPTDTQYF. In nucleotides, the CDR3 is TGTGCCAGCTCACCATGGGGGGGACCAACAGATACGCAGTATTTT. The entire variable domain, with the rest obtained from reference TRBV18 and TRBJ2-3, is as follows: NAGVMQNPRHLVRRRGQEARLRCSPMKGHSHVYWYRQLPEEGLKFMVYLQKENIIDESGMPKERFSAEFPKEGPSILRIQQVVRGDSAAYFCASSPWGGPTDTQYFGPGTRLTVL.

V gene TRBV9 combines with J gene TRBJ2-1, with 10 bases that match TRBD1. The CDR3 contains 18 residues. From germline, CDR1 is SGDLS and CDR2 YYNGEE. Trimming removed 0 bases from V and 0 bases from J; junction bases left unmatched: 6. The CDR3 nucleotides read TGTGCCAGCAGCGTAGCCCTGGGACAGGGGCGCTCCTACAATGAGCAGTTCTTC. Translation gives CASSVALGQGRSYNEQFF.

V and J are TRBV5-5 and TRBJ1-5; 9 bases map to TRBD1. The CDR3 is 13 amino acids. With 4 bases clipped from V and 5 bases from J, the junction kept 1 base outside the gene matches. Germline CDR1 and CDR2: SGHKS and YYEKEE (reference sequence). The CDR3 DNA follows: TGTGCCAGCAGCCGGACAGGGGATCAGCCCCAGCATTTT. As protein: CASSRTGDQPQHF.

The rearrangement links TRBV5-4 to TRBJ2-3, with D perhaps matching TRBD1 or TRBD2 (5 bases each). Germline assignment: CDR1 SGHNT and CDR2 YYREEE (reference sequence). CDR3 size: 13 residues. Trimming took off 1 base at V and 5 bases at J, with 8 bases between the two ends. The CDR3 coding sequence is TGTGCCAGCAGCTTGATGGGGGTAGATACGCAGTATTTT. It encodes CASSLMGVDTQYF.